The sequence of this T cell receptor beta chain was determined in a study of T-cell reconstitution after alpha-beta-depleted transplantation in children. Study observations and caveats: Where alpha-beta T cells came from about two months after transplant was reportedly several hundred expanded graft clones. Surviving thymic progenitors and recipient T cells were the source of high TCRbeta diversity at day 60 in some patients.

Using unique molecular identifiers, the investigators prepared the TCRbeta library. TCRdb used MiXCR to reprocess the PCR reads, holding one entry per CDR3 protein. The table records over 200,000 distinct CDR3 sequences, approximately 15% of them present only once. The CDR3 has 15 amino acids. Per the germline V gene, CDR1 is LNHDA and CDR2 is SQIVND (reference sequence). Trimming removed 4 bases from V and 2 bases from J; junction bases left unmatched: 7. This clonotype was found once. Its matching antigen is unknown. The gene calls are TRBV19 and TRBJ1-2, with 7 nucleotides matching TRBD1. The source material was PBMCs, mostly from graft donor cells, sampled 360 days after TCRalphabeta/CD19-depleted stem cell transplant. The clonotype was recovered from a male patient under 10 years old who had a stem cell transplant for acute lymphoblastic leukemia, so the T cells may come from the graft donor. CDR3: CASSKQGLGNYGYTF. The CDR3 DNA sequence: TGTGCCAGTAGTAAACAGGGGTTGGGGAACTATGGCTACACCTTC.